This T cell receptor (beta chain) was found in a study of glioma-infiltrating T cells. Turning to this clonotype: Its antigen is currently unknown. One base away lies a much larger clone, so this may be a sequencing read error.

The study, taken as a whole, reports: Gliomas, especially low-grade, showed above-expected tissue-blood divergence; non-neoplastic patients showed below.

Amplification of TCR alpha and beta CDR3 regions from RNA used iRepertoire nested multiplex PCR. For one-step reverse transcription and amplification, 100-400 ng of tissue mRNA or PBMC total RNA was used. TCRdb called the multiplex PCR reads again in MiXCR, with one record for every CDR3 protein. In the table there are around 99,000 distinct CDR3 sequences, 20% to 25% of which are singletons. The sample comprised glioma tissue, nonneoplastic brain tissue, or PBMCs (not recorded which). This TCR was recovered from a human donor with low-grade glioma or glioblastoma, undergoing nonglioma brain surgery, or in good health (not recorded which).

CDR3 protein: CASSPSWDGGANQPQHF. The DNA for the CDR3 is TGTGCCAGCTCACCGTCCTGGGACGGCGGGGCCAATCAGCCCCAGCATTTT. V usage is TRBV18 and J usage is TRBJ1-5, with D tentatively TRBD1 (5 bases). CDR3 length equals 17 residues. Deletions cut 3 bases from V and 3 bases from J, with 18 bases between. Per germline, CDR1 KGHSH and CDR2 LQKENI.